The clone carrying this T cell receptor beta chain has just one count. Methods used by the authors: Using reference gene primer amplification, nucleated cell counts were estimated. Profiled with immunoSEQ multiplex PCR; TCRdb holds only in-frame clones, not every one. V, J and clone size are those of that table, while D and trimming were read from the DNA. The repertoire has over 150,000 clones, around 80% of them found once; the top ten carry less than 3%. This specimen comes from a study of blood T cell repertoires in COVID-19. Deletions cut 4 bases from V and 1 base from J, with 10 bases between. The CDR3 runs to 14 residues. In germline, CDR1 is MNHEY, CDR2 SVGEGT.

The sequenced sample was peripheral blood. This chain uses TRBV6-2 or TRBV6-3 with TRBJ1-1; the D gene is possibly TRBD1 (5 bases). The origin of this receptor is an older woman with acute or convalescent COVID-19. The CDR3 coding sequence is TGTGCCAGCAGTTCTGACAGTCCGAACACTGAAGCTTTCTTT. As protein: CASSSDSPNTEAFF.